The T cell receptor (beta chain) described here comes from a study of blood T cell repertoires in COVID-19. Looking at the study overall: T cells, B-cell-depleted T cells, or PBMCs provided the cDNA or gDNA that served as material.

Trimming cost V 0 bases and J 1 base, with 9 bases left between them. Germline CDR1 SGHRS, CDR2 YFSETQ. The CDR3 extends over 15 amino acids. Profiling relied on immunoSEQ multiplex PCR, and the TCRdb table lists in-frame clones only, not all of them. This table holds 80,000 to 95,000 clones, over 70% found once. The chain has TRBV5-1 and TRBJ2-3, with D possibly matching TRBD1 (5 bases). Sequencing used peripheral blood. This receptor was obtained from a woman aged 45-60 years with acute or convalescent COVID-19. The CDR3 loop reads CASSLEGRGTDTQYF. The CDR3 DNA follows: TGCGCCAGCAGCTTGGAGGGCAGGGGCACAGATACGCAGTATTTT.